This note documents a single TCR beta chain sequence. Antigen specificity is unknown. This sample was taken from a study of T cell responses to AZD1222 COVID-19 vaccine. Regarding the study as a whole: Clonal diversity was possibly underestimated, and the donors were mostly white British, with more females.

Method: immunoSEQ multiplex PCR; TCRdb's copy keeps in-frame clones and lacks some. Among roughly 180,000 clones, 85% to 95% were seen once, and the ten largest hold 0.64%. Per the germline V gene, CDR1 is SNHLY and CDR2 is FYNNEI. The CDR3 loop spans 17 amino acids. The V and J ends lost 6 bases and 3 bases respectively, with 21 bases between them. The rearrangement uses TRBV2 and TRBJ2-1, with D perhaps TRBD2 (6 bases). The receptor comes from an adult in good health. This specimen was peripheral blood, taken on day 0 of AZD1222 vaccination. CDR3 sequence: CASSPMNGLALYNEQFF. Here the CDR3 DNA reads TGTGCCAGCAGCCCGATGAATGGGCTAGCGCTCTACAATGAGCAGTTCTTC.